These 24 T cell receptor beta chains share one sample of origin, sequenced in a study of blood T cell repertoires in COVID-19. Some clones are missing from TCRdb's copy, which holds only in-frame ones; the method was immunoSEQ multiplex PCR. The table has under 250,000 clones, around 80% seen once. Source material: peripheral blood. The receptors shown here come from a man in his forties with acute or convalescent COVID-19.

The rearrangement uses TRBV18 and TRBJ1-1, with 7 bases identical to TRBD1. J gave up 3 bases and V 6 bases, and 4 bases lay outside the gene matches. Germline CDR1 is KGHSH and CDR2 is LQKENI. The CDR3 consists of 13 residues. Written as DNA, the CDR3 is TGTGCCAGCTCCGGGGACAGTTACACTGAAGCTTTCTTT. Translating it yields CASSGDSYTEAFF. The variable domain in full, completed from reference TRBV18 and TRBJ1-1, reads NAGVMQNPRHLVRRRGQEARLRCSPMKGHSHVYWYRQLPEEGLKFMVYLQKENIIDESGMPKERFSAEFPKEGPSILRIQQVVRGDSAAYFCASSGDSYTEAFFGQGTRLTVV.

The J gene is TRBJ1-2, the V gene TRBV19, with D possibly TRBD1 on 6 matching bases. CDR1 and CDR2 from the germline V gene are LNHDA and SQIVND (reference sequence). Between the trimmed V and J ends, which lost 1 base and 1 base, there was a span of 10 bases. There are 15 residues in the CDR3. The CDR3 protein is CASSIGPGDNYGYTF. The CDR3 region has the DNA TGTGCCAGTAGTATAGGGCCAGGGGATAACTATGGCTACACCTTC.

About this clone: At the DNA level, this CDR3 is encoded by other sequences in the same sample as well. The chain uses TRBV7-2 and TRBJ1-1, with TRBD1 as a possible D gene (5 bases). Per germline, CDR1 SGHTA and CDR2 FQGNSA. Trimming stripped 6 bases from V and 3 bases from J, with 14 bases between. This CDR3 has 14 residues. Here the CDR3 DNA reads TGTGCCAGCAGTCTTCAGGGTGGTGACACTGAAGCTTTCTTT. This encodes CASSLQGGDTEAFF.

V usage is TRBV7-9 and J usage is TRBJ1-2, with 7 bases fitting TRBD1. The germline gives CDR1 SEHNR, CDR2 FQNEAQ (reference sequence). CDR3 size: 15 residues. The V and J ends lost 1 base and 8 bases, in that order; junction bases with no gene match: 10. DNA for the CDR3: TGTGCCAGCAGCTTAGACGTAAAGGGGGCTCGAGGCTACACCTTC. Amino acid sequence: CASSLDVKGARGYTF.

V and J are TRBV27 and TRBJ1-5; D unresolved. This CDR3 is 13 amino acids long. Trimming pared 8 bases from V and 4 bases from J, leaving 12 bases between. CDR1 and CDR2 (germline): MNHEY, SMNVEV (reference sequence). The CDR3 nucleotides are TGTGCCAGCTCCGGGAGGGTTAATCAGCCCCAGCATTTT. Translation gives CASSGRVNQPQHF.

V is TRBV11-2 and J is TRBJ2-7, with TRBD2 matching over 8 bases. V dropped 0 bases and J dropped 0; count of bases not matched to a gene: 7. CDR1 is SGHAT and CDR2 is FQNNGV in the germline V gene. The CDR3 sequence is 17 residues long. CDR3 nucleotides: TGTGCCAGCAGCTTAGATCGGGAGGGAAGAGCCTCCTACGAGCAGTACTTC. It specifies CASSLDREGRASYEQYF.

As regards this clone: The junction departs from germline at one end; a sequencing error may be responsible. CDR3 protein: CASSYSGGAHGFNF. The DNA of the CDR3 is TGTGCCAGCAGTTACTCGGGTGGGGCCCACGGATTTAACTTC. The chain couples TRBV6-6 to TRBJ2-7, with D tentatively TRBD1 (5 bases). Per the germline V gene, CDR1 is MNHNY and CDR2 is SVGAGI (reference sequence). The CDR3 spans 14 residues.

This clone was recorded at least ten times. The DNA of the CDR3 is TGTGCCACCAGTGATGGTTTACAGGACTATGGCTACACCTTC. This gives the protein CATSDGLQDYGYTF. V and J are TRBV24-1 and TRBJ1-2, with D possibly matching TRBD1 (5 bases). The CDR3 is 14 amino acids. The ends were cut back, 3 bases at V and 3 bases at J, with 10 bases in the middle. Germline V gene sequence: CDR1 KGHDR, CDR2 SFDVKD.

V usage is TRBV27 and J usage is TRBJ2-5; TRBD2 matches 7 bases. The V segment lost 2 bases and the J segment 5 bases; nucleotides outside the gene matches: 14. CDR3 length: 17 amino acids. Germline V gene data show CDR1 as MNHEY and CDR2 as SMNVEV (reference sequence). This CDR3 reads CASSLGGVGLNGETQYF. The CDR3 DNA is TGTGCCAGCAGTTTAGGGGGGGTGGGCTTAAACGGGGAGACCCAGTACTTC.

The V and J genes are TRBV10-1 and TRBJ1-2, with D hard to call. The CDR3 loop spans 13 amino acids. Per germline, CDR1 WNHNN and CDR2 SYGVQD (reference sequence). With 3 bases removed from V and 0 bases from J, the gap between germline ends came to 5 bases. For the CDR3, the DNA is TGCGCCAGCAGTGATCGGGCTAACTATGGCTACACCTTC. It encodes CASSDRANYGYTF.

For the CDR3, the DNA is TGTGCCAGCCAAGAGGCACCGGGGGGGAGGACCTACGAGCAGTACTTC. Its protein is CASQEAPGGRTYEQYF. This chain links TRBV27 with TRBJ2-7, with 8 nucleotides matching TRBD2. The J segment lost 2 bases and the V segment lost 8 bases, leaving 14 bases of the junction unmatched. Germline assignment: CDR1 MNHEY and CDR2 SMNVEV (reference sequence). CDR3 length equals 16 residues.

The chain's CDR3 is CASSEPTGVNGYTF. The CDR3 region has the DNA TGTGCCAGCAGCGAACCTACAGGGGTGAATGGCTACACCTTC. The rearrangement uses TRBV11-2 and TRBJ1-2; 7 bases are a match to TRBD1. The CDR3 totals 14 residues. The germline V gene has CDR1 SGHAT and CDR2 FQNNGV. V shed 5 bases and J 6 bases; nucleotides not matched to a gene: 9. Full variable domain (remainder filled in from reference TRBV11-2 and TRBJ1-2): EAGVAQSPRYKIIEKRQSVAFWCNPISGHATLYWYQQILGQGPKLLIQFQNNGVVDDSQLPKDRFSAERLKGVDSTLKIQPAKLEDSAVYLCASSEPTGVNGYTFGSGTRLTVV.

V usage is TRBV6-5 and J usage is TRBJ1-6, with D maybe TRBD1 (5 bases). This CDR3 has 13 residues. Trimming stripped 3 bases from V and 9 bases from J, with 9 bases between. From germline, CDR1 is MNHEY and CDR2 SVGAGI. The CDR3 nucleotides are TGTGCCAGCAGTTATTCACAGGTTTCACCCCTCCACTTT. This codes for CASSYSQVSPLHF.

The rearrangement joins TRBV24-1 to TRBJ2-1; 9 bases are shared with TRBD2. Looked up from germline, CDR1 is KGHDR and CDR2 is SFDVKD. V was clipped by 9 bases and J by 9 bases; unmatched bases: 5. The CDR3 is 12 amino acids. For the CDR3, the DNA is TGTGCCACCGGGGGCGGGAGGGGTGAGCAGTTCTTC. Residues: CATGGGRGEQFF.

This clone was detected once. The chain joins TRBV3-1 (or the pseudogene TRBV3-2) to TRBJ1-5; D remains ambiguous. Looked up from germline, CDR1 is LGHDT and CDR2 is YNNKEL (reference sequence). The V end lost 0 bases, the J end lost 6 bases, and 9 bases lay between the germline ends. There are 14 residues in the CDR3. CDR3 DNA: TGTGCCAGCAGCCAAGATGCCAGAAGTCAGCCCCAGCATTTT. Amino acids: CASSQDARSQPQHF.

The V call is TRBV12-5, the J call TRBJ2-7; perhaps TRBD2 as D (7 bases). Trimming pared 7 bases from V and 3 bases from J, leaving 19 bases between. Germline-derived CDR1 and CDR2 are LGHNT and FRNRAP. The CDR3 covers 15 residues. The CDR3 bases are TGTGCTAGTGCCTCGTGGGGGGGCAATCTCTACGAGCAGTACTTC. Encoded protein: CASASWGGNLYEQYF.

This sequence joins TRBV3-1 (or the pseudogene TRBV3-2) and TRBJ1-5; a possible D gene is TRBD1 (5 bases). Germline CDR1 LGHDT, CDR2 YNNKEL (reference sequence). The CDR3 extends over 15 amino acids. V was clipped by 4 bases and J by 1 base, with 11 bases between them. DNA for the CDR3: TGTGCCAGCAGCCCCAGGGTAGGCAGCAATCAGCCCCAGCATTTT. This codes for CASSPRVGSNQPQHF.

J is TRBJ1-1 and V is TRBV12-3 or TRBV12-4; D not certain. Trimming left V 5 bases short and J 3 bases short, with 10 bases between. The CDR3 totals 13 residues. The CDR3 reads CASSVVRDTEAFF. The CDR3 DNA sequence: TGTGCCAGCAGTGTAGTCCGGGACACTGAAGCTTTCTTT.

CDR3 residues: CASSLSDNEQFF. The CDR3 DNA follows: TGTGCCAGCAGTTTGTCCGACAATGAGCAGTTCTTC. The V gene is TRBV6-5, the J gene TRBJ2-1; D remains unclear. V dropped 4 bases and J dropped 5 bases, with 6 bases sitting between them. CDR3 size: 12 residues. In germline, CDR1 is MNHEY, CDR2 SVGAGI.

The chain combines TRBV12-3 or TRBV12-4 with TRBJ1-2, with 7 bases lining up with TRBD1. The CDR3 runs to 13 residues. CDR3 sequence (DNA): TGTGCGATCCGGGACAGCCTTAACTATGGCTACACCTTC. Protein sequence: CAIRDSLNYGYTF.

This clone was detected only a few times. The chain has TRBV7-8 and TRBJ2-2; 11 bases match TRBD2. The CDR3 runs 17 residues. The trim removed 5 bases at V and 2 bases at J, leaving 7 bases unmatched. Germline lookup yields CDR1 SGHVS and CDR2 FQNEAQ. The DNA of the CDR3 is TGTGCCAGCAGCAGGGGGACTAGCGGAAAAAACACCGGGGAGCTGTTTTTT. Translation: CASSRGTSGKNTGELFF.

This clone was counted a few times. The chain links TRBV27 to TRBJ2-1; tentative D call: TRBD2 (5 bases). Germline V gives CDR1 MNHEY, CDR2 SMNVEV (reference sequence). This CDR3 region has 16 residues. V lost 2 bases and J lost 5, with 16 bases in between. The CDR3 sequence: CASSLSYRTADNEQFF. The CDR3 DNA sequence: TGTGCCAGCAGTTTAAGTTACCGGACTGCAGACAATGAGCAGTTCTTC.

The chain links TRBV19 to TRBJ2-3; 8 bases are shared with TRBD1. CDR3 length: 14 amino acids. In germline, CDR1 is LNHDA, CDR2 SQIVND (reference sequence). V dropped 6 bases and J dropped 3; count of bases not matched to a gene: 5. The CDR3 DNA reads as TGTGCCAGTAGCCCCCGGACAGGGACAGATACGCAGTATTTT. Its protein is CASSPRTGTDTQYF. The full variable domain, with the rest looked up from reference TRBV19 and TRBJ2-3, is DGGITQSPKYLFRKEGQNVTLSCEQNLNHDAMYWYRQDPGQGLRLIYYSQIVNDFQKGDIAEGYSVSREKKESFPLTVTSAQKNPTAFYLCASSPRTGTDTQYFGPGTRLTVL.

The rearrangement uses TRBV5-1 and TRBJ2-3, with 8 nucleotides matching TRBD1. Trimming cost V 5 bases and J 1 base; bases outside gene matches: 3. Germline V lookup: CDR1 SGHRS, CDR2 YFSETQ. The CDR3 is 14 residues long. CDR3 region: CASRPGQGTDTQYF. CDR3 DNA sequence: TGCGCCAGCAGGCCGGGACAGGGCACAGATACGCAGTATTTT.